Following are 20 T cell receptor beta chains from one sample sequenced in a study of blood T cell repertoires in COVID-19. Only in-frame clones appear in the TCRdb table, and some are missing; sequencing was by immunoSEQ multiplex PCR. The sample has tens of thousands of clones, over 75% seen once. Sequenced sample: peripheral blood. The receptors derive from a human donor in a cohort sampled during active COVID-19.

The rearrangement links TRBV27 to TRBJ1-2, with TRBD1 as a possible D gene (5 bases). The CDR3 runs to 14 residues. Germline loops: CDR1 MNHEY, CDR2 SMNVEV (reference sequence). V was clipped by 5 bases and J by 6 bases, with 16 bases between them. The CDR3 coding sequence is TGTGCCAGCAGTCTGCGACAGACCCTCGATGGCTACACCTTC. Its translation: CASSLRQTLDGYTF.

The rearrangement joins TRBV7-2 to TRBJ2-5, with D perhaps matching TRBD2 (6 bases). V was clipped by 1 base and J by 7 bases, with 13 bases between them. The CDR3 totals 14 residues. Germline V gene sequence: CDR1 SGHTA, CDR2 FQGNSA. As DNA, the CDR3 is TGTGCCAGCAGCTTAGAGCGGGTCCTAGGGACCCAGTACTTC. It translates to CASSLERVLGTQYF.

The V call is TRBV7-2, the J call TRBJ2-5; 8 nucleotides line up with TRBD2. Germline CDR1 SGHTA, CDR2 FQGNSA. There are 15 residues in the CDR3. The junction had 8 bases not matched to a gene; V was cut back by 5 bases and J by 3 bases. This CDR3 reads CASSRRAGGEETQYF. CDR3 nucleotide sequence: TGTGCCAGCAGCCGCCGGGCGGGAGGAGAAGAGACCCAGTACTTC. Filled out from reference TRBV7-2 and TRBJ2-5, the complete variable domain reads GAGVSQSPSNKVTEKGKDVELRCDPISGHTALYWYRQSLGQGLEFLIYFQGNSAPDKSGLPSDRFSAERTGGSVSTLTIQRTQQEDSAVYLCASSRRAGGEETQYFGPGTRLLVL.

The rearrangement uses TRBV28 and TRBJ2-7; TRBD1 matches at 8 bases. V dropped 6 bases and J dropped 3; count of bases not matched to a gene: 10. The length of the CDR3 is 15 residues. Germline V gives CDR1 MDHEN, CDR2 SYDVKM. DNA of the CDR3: TGTGCCAGCAGCCCTTTACTTGGGACAGGCTACGAGCAGTACTTC. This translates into CASSPLLGTGYEQYF.

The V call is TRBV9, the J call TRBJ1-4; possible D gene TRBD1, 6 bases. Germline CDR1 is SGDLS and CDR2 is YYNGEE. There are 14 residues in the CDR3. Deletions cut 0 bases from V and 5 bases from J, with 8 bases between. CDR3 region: CASSVGGRNEKLFF. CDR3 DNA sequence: TGTGCCAGCAGCGTAGGGGGGCGGAATGAAAAACTGTTTTTT.

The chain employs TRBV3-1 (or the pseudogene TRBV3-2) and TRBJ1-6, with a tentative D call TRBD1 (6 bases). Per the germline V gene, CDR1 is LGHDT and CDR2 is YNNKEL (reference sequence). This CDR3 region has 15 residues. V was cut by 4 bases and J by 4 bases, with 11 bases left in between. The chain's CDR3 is CASSPGGSYNSPLHF. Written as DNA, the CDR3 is TGTGCCAGCAGCCCGGGGGGCTCATATAATTCACCCCTCCACTTT.

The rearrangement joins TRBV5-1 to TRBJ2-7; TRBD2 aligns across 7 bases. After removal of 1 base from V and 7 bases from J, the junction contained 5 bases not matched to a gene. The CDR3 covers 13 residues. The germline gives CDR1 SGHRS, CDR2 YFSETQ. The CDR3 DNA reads TGCGCCAGCAGCTTGCGGGGGGTGTCTGAGCAGTACTTC. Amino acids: CASSLRGVSEQYF.

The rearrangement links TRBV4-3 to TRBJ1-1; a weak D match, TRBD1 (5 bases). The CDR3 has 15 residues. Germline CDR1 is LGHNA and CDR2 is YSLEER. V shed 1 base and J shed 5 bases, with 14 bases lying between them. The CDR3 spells CASSQVRASKTEAFF. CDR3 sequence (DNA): TGCGCCAGCAGCCAAGTCAGGGCGTCGAAAACTGAAGCTTTCTTT.

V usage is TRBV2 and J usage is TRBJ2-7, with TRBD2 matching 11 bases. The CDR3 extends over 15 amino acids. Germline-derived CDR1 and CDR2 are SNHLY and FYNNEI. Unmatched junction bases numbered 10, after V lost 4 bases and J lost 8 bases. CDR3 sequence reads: CASSGRTGTSGQQYF. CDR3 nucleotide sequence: TGTGCCAGCAGTGGACGGACCGGGACTAGCGGCCAGCAGTACTTC.

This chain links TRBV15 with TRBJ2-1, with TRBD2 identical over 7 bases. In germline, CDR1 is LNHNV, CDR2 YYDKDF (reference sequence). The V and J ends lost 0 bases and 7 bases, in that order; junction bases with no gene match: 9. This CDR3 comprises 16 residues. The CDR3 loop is CATSRDRAGVNNEQFF. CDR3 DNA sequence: TGTGCCACCAGCAGAGATAGGGCGGGAGTGAATAATGAGCAGTTCTTC.

CDR3 sequence reads: CASSRDYAETQYF. The DNA of the CDR3 is TGCGCCAGCAGCCGGGACTACGCAGAGACCCAGTACTTC. The rearrangement joins TRBV10-1 to TRBJ2-5; 7 nucleotides match TRBD2. Trimming at V came to 6 bases and at J to 4 bases, leaving 5 bases not matched to a gene. CDR1 and CDR2 from the germline V gene are WNHNN and SYGVQD (reference sequence). This CDR3 is built from 13 residues.

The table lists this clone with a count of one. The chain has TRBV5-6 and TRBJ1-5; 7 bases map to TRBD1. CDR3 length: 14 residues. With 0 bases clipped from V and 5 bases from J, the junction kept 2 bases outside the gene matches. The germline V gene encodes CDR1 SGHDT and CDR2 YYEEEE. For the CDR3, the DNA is TGTGCCAGCAGCTTGGGACAGGGATATCAGCCCCAGCATTTT. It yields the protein CASSLGQGYQPQHF.

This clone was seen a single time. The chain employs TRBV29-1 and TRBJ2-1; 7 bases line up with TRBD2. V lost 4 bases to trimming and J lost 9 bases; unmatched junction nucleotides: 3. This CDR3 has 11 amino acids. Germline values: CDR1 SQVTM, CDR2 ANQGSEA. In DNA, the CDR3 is TGCAGCGTTGGTGGGAGGGGTGAGCAGTTCTTC. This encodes CSVGGRGEQFF.

The CDR3 here is CASSQGVGTQYF. The CDR3 DNA reads as TGTGCCAGCAGTCAAGGGGTAGGGACCCAGTACTTC. The chain has TRBV6-2 or TRBV6-3 and TRBJ2-5; D is perhaps TRBD1 (5 bases). The CDR3 has 12 amino acids. The germline gives CDR1 MNHEY, CDR2 SVGEGT. V was pared by 5 bases and J by 7 bases, with 11 bases between.

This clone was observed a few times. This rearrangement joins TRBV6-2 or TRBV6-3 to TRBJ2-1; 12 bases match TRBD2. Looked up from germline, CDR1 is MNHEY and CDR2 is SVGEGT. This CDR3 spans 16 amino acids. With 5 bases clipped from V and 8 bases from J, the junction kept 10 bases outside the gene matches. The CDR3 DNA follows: TGTGCCAGCAGTACCGGACTAGCGGGATTTAGCGATGAGCAGTTCTTC. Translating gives CASSTGLAGFSDEQFF.

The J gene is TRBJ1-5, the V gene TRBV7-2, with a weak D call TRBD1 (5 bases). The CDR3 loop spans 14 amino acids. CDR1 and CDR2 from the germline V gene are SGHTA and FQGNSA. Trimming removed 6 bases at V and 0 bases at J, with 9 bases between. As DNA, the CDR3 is TGTGCCAGCAGTCGAGACAGTAGCAATCAGCCCCAGCATTTT. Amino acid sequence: CASSRDSSNQPQHF.

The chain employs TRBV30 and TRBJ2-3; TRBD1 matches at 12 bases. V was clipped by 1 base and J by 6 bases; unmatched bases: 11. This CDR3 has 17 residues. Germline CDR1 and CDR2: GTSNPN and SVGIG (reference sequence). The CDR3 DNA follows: TGTGCCTGGAGTGACCTCACCGGGACAGGGGGCTTGGATACGCAGTATTTT. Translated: CAWSDLTGTGGLDTQYF.

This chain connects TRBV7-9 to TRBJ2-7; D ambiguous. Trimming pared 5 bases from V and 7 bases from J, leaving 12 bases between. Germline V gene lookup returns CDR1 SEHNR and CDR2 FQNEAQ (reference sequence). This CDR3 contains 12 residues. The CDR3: CASSLTSFEQYF. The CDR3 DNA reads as TGTGCCAGCAGCCTGACTTCTTTTGAGCAGTACTTC.

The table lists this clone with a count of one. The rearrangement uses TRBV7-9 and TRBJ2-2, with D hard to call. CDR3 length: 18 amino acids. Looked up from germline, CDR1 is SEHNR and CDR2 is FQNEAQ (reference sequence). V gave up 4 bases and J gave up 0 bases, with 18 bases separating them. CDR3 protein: CASSSYIHYSANTGELFF. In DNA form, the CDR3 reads TGTGCCAGCAGCTCCTACATCCACTACTCCGCGAACACCGGGGAGCTGTTTTTT.

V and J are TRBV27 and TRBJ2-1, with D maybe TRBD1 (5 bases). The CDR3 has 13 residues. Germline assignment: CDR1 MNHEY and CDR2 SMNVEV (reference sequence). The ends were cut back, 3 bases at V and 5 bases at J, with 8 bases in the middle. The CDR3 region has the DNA TGTGCCAGCAGTTTCAGGACAAACAATGAGCAGTTCTTC. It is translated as CASSFRTNNEQFF.